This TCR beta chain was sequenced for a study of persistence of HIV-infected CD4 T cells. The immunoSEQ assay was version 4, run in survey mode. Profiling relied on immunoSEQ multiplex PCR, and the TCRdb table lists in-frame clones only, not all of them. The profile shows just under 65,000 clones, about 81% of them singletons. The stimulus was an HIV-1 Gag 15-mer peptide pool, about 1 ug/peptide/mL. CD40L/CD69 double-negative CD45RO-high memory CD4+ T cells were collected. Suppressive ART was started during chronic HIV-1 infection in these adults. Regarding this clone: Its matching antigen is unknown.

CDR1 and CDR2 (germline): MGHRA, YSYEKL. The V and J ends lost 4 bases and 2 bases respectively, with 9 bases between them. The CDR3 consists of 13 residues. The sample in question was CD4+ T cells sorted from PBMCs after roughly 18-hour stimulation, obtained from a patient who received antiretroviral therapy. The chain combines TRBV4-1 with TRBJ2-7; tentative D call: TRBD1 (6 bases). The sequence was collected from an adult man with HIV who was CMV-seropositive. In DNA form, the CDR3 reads TGCGCCAGCAGCCCGGGGACAACCTACGAGCAGTACTTC. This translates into CASSPGTTYEQYF.